The next 30 T cell receptor beta chains were all read from a single sample in a study of cytomegalovirus exposure and HLA in healthy donors. Clones were read by immunoSEQ multiplex PCR, and TCRdb kept only the in-frame ones, dropping some. This table has roughly 100,000 clones, around 90% appearing once. The sample taken for sequencing was PBMCs. Receptor source: a woman under 30 in good health and CMV-seropositive.

This rearrangement joins TRBV5-8 to TRBJ1-2; D remains unclear. The CDR3 is 14 residues long. Trimming cost V 0 bases and J 4 bases, with 10 bases left between them. Per germline, CDR1 SGHTS and CDR2 YDEGEE. Here the CDR3 DNA reads TGTGCCAGCAGCTTGGCCGGCGGGAGCTATGGCTACACCTTC. This encodes CASSLAGGSYGYTF.

This chain uses TRBV7-9 with TRBJ1-2; 7 nucleotides agree with TRBD1. This CDR3 region has 16 residues. Trimming removed 5 bases from V and 8 bases from J; junction bases left unmatched: 17. Germline V gene data show CDR1 as SEHNR and CDR2 as FQNEAQ (reference sequence). The CDR3 reads CASSVTSDRSGGGYTF. The CDR3 DNA reads as TGTGCCAGCAGCGTTACCTCGGACAGGTCAGGGGGGGGCTACACCTTC.

This clone was recorded once. The V and J genes are TRBV2 and TRBJ1-1, with D perhaps TRBD1 (5 bases). CDR3 length: 15 amino acids. Germline V gene lookup returns CDR1 SNHLY and CDR2 FYNNEI. Trimming shortened V by 3 bases and J by 0 bases, and 11 bases separated the two germline ends. The CDR3: CASSDWGGLNTEAFF. CDR3 DNA sequence: TGTGCCAGCAGTGATTGGGGGGGATTGAACACTGAAGCTTTCTTT. The whole variable domain, remainder taken from reference TRBV2 and TRBJ1-1, is EPEVTQTPSHQVTQMGQEVILRCVPISNHLYFYWYRQILGQKVEFLVSFYNNEISEKSEIFDDQFSVERPDGSNFTLKIRSTKLEDSAMYFCASSDWGGLNTEAFFGQGTRLTVV.

J is TRBJ2-1 and V is TRBV5-5, with 9 bases matching TRBD1. The germline V gene encodes CDR1 SGHKS and CDR2 YYEKEE (reference sequence). V lost 0 bases to trimming and J lost 9 bases; unmatched junction nucleotides: 7. There are 15 residues in the CDR3. In nucleotides, the CDR3 is TGTGCCAGCAGCTTGGTGGGACAGGGTAAGGGTGAGCAGTTCTTC. Amino acid sequence: CASSLVGQGKGEQFF.

In its sample, this clone was seen a few times. The chain couples TRBV7-6 to TRBJ1-1, with a possible D match to TRBD1 (6 bases). Per the germline V gene, CDR1 is SGHVS and CDR2 is FNYEAQ. The CDR3 is made up of 14 amino acids. Trimming cost V 1 base and J 8 bases, with 14 bases left between them. The CDR3 nucleotides are TGTGCCAGCAGCTTAGGTCCTATCGGGACAGAAGCTTTCTTT. Protein product: CASSLGPIGTEAFF.

The chain combines TRBV19 with TRBJ2-7; possible D gene TRBD1, 6 bases. V was trimmed by 3 bases and J by 4 bases, leaving 13 bases between them. The CDR3 runs to 14 residues. Per germline, CDR1 LNHDA and CDR2 SQIVND (reference sequence). CDR3 in amino acids: CASSIGGGGYEQYF. DNA for the CDR3: TGTGCCAGTAGTATCGGTGGGGGCGGGTACGAGCAGTACTTC. Based on the CDR3 plus reference TRBV19 and TRBJ2-7, the full variable domain is DGGITQSPKYLFRKEGQNVTLSCEQNLNHDAMYWYRQDPGQGLRLIYYSQIVNDFQKGDIAEGYSVSREKKESFPLTVTSAQKNPTAFYLCASSIGGGGYEQYFGPGTRLTVT.

This sequence joins TRBV29-1 and TRBJ1-2, with 9 bases identical to TRBD1. V dropped 7 bases and J dropped 1; count of bases not matched to a gene: 7. The CDR3 is 14 amino acids. CDR1 and CDR2 (germline): SQVTM, ANQGSEA. Written as DNA, the CDR3 is TGCAGCGCCTCACAGGGGGCTGGTAACTATGGCTACACCTTC. Protein: CSASQGAGNYGYTF.

This rearrangement joins TRBV2 to TRBJ1-6; the D gene is possibly TRBD1 (6 bases). CDR3 length equals 12 residues. V was pared by 7 bases and J by 7 bases, with 8 bases between. Per germline, CDR1 SNHLY and CDR2 FYNNEI. CDR3 sequence: CASKGQNSPLHF. In nucleotides, the CDR3 is TGTGCCAGCAAGGGACAAAATTCACCCCTCCACTTT.

The chain recombines TRBV5-4 with TRBJ1-1, with 8 bases aligning to TRBD1. The V segment lost 4 bases and the J segment 0 bases; nucleotides outside the gene matches: 5. CDR1 is SGHNT and CDR2 is YYREEE in the germline V gene (reference sequence). The CDR3 runs 15 residues. This chain's CDR3 is CASSVGQGVNTEAFF. The CDR3 nucleotides read TGTGCCAGCAGCGTTGGACAGGGTGTGAACACTGAAGCTTTCTTT.

This clone counts as medium-sized (0.01 to 0.1%). The chain recombines TRBV7-9 with TRBJ1-2, with a tentative D call TRBD1 (6 bases). The CDR3 length is 12 residues. Trimming removed 4 bases from V and 7 bases from J, with 10 bases in between. Germline CDR1 is SEHNR and CDR2 is FQNEAQ (reference sequence). The chain's CDR3 is CASSSQGTGYTF. As DNA, the CDR3 is TGTGCCAGCAGCTCGCAGGGGACTGGCTACACCTTC.

This chain joins TRBV7-6 and TRBJ1-4; 10 bases are shared with TRBD1. The CDR3 is 14 residues long. With 5 bases clipped from V and 5 bases from J, the junction kept 2 bases outside the gene matches. The germline V gene has CDR1 SGHVS and CDR2 FNYEAQ. CDR3 loop: CASSRGQGNEKLFF. CDR3 bases: TGTGCCAGCAGCCGGGGACAGGGGAATGAAAAACTGTTTTTT.

The chain employs TRBV13 and TRBJ2-3; 13 bases agree with TRBD2. Germline loops: CDR1 PRHDT, CDR2 FYEKMQ (reference sequence). The trim removed 5 bases at V and 5 bases at J, leaving 10 bases unmatched. This CDR3 region has 17 residues. CDR3 protein: CASSARLAGGSGDTQYF. The CDR3 DNA follows: TGTGCCAGCAGCGCCCGACTAGCGGGGGGTTCGGGAGATACGCAGTATTTT.

This sequence joins TRBV27 and TRBJ1-3, with TRBD1 identical over 7 bases. The CDR3 extends over 15 amino acids. V was pared by 5 bases and J by 3 bases, with 7 bases of the junction left unmatched. Germline V lookup: CDR1 MNHEY, CDR2 SMNVEV (reference sequence). The CDR3 DNA sequence: TGTGCCAGCAGTGCCTTGACAGGGAATGGAAACACCATATATTTT. Its protein is CASSALTGNGNTIYF.

V and J are TRBV7-8 and TRBJ1-6, with D tentatively TRBD1 (6 bases). Deletions cut 5 bases from V and 8 bases from J, with 19 bases between. Looked up from germline, CDR1 is SGHVS and CDR2 is FQNEAQ. This CDR3 is 16 amino acids long. This chain's CDR3 is CASSPLSMTGHSPLHF. DNA for the CDR3: TGTGCCAGCAGCCCCCTAAGCATGACAGGCCATTCACCCCTCCACTTT.

CDR3 sequence (DNA): TGTGCCAGCTCCCTAGGGGGACTAGCGTATCGGGAGACCCAGTACTTC. As protein: CASSLGGLAYRETQYF. The chain is built from TRBV9 and TRBJ2-5, with TRBD2 matching over 10 bases. The V and J ends lost 7 bases and 5 bases, in that order; junction bases with no gene match: 14. This CDR3 is built from 16 residues. CDR1 SGDLS and CDR2 YYNGEE come from the germline V gene.

The chain is built from TRBV29-1 and TRBJ1-2; perhaps TRBD1 as D (5 bases). Trimming removed 3 bases at V and 8 bases at J, with 13 bases between. Per the germline V gene, CDR1 is SQVTM and CDR2 is ANQGSEA. This CDR3 spans 12 amino acids. The CDR3 region has the DNA TGCAGCGTTGATTCGGGGGTGTGGGGCTACACCTTC. This codes for CSVDSGVWGYTF.

J is TRBJ1-1 and V is TRBV18, with 9 bases fitting TRBD1. The length of the CDR3 is 17 residues. V lost 4 bases, J lost 0 bases, and 9 bases stayed unmatched. Germline V gives CDR1 KGHSH, CDR2 LQKENI. CDR3 sequence reads: CASSLDRGIYMNTEAFF. CDR3 in DNA: TGTGCCAGCTCACTGGACAGGGGAATATATATGAACACTGAAGCTTTCTTT.

The rearrangement joins TRBV5-6 to TRBJ1-4, with 11 nucleotides matching TRBD1. CDR3 length: 14 residues. From germline, CDR1 is SGHDT and CDR2 YYEEEE. V was clipped by 3 bases and J by 6 bases; unmatched bases: 1. The CDR3 DNA reads TGTGCCAGCAGCTGGGGACAGGGGGATGAAAAACTGTTTTTT. Its protein product is CASSWGQGDEKLFF.

The chain employs TRBV7-9 and TRBJ2-3, with 13 nucleotides matching TRBD2. This CDR3 region has 17 residues. Germline-derived CDR1 and CDR2 are SEHNR and FQNEAQ (reference sequence). V dropped 5 bases and J dropped 1; count of bases not matched to a gene: 6. CDR3 nucleotides: TGTGCCAGCAGCCCCTCCGGGACTAGCGGGGGCACAGATACGCAGTATTTT. Protein: CASSPSGTSGGTDTQYF.

The rearrangement links TRBV6-1 to TRBJ2-3; the match to TRBD2 covers 8 bases. V gave up 8 bases and J gave up 4 bases; unmatched junction bases: 8. Germline loops: CDR1 MNHNS, CDR2 SASEGT. This CDR3 has 14 amino acids. This CDR3 reads CASPGAGGSDTQYF. DNA for the CDR3: TGTGCCAGCCCTGGGGCGGGGGGCTCAGATACGCAGTATTTT.

V usage is TRBV19 and J usage is TRBJ2-7, with a weak D call TRBD2 (6 bases). The CDR3 is 13 residues long. The V gene lost 5 bases and the J gene lost 7 bases, with 15 bases spanning the gap. Germline loops: CDR1 LNHDA, CDR2 SQIVND (reference sequence). The CDR3 sequence: CASSAGLSLEQYF. In DNA, the CDR3 is TGTGCCAGTAGTGCGGGACTGTCATTGGAGCAGTACTTC.

This clone was detected only a few times. The V call is TRBV27, the J call TRBJ2-3; 11 bases line up with TRBD2. Per the germline V gene, CDR1 is MNHEY and CDR2 is SMNVEV (reference sequence). The CDR3 is made up of 18 amino acids. After removal of 0 bases from V and 4 bases from J, the junction contained 9 bases not matched to a gene. The CDR3 region has the DNA TGTGCCAGCAGTTTATCCCCTTTAGCGGGGGGGCGCTCAGATACGCAGTATTTT. This translates into CASSLSPLAGGRSDTQYF.

V gene TRBV18 combines with J gene TRBJ2-7; TRBD1 is a possible D gene (6 bases). CDR1 and CDR2 from the germline V gene are KGHSH and LQKENI. The CDR3 length is 13 residues. The ends were cut back, 6 bases at V and 2 bases at J, with 11 bases in the middle. The CDR3 reads CASSLDRTYEQYV. Written as DNA, the CDR3 is TGTGCCAGCTCCCTGGACAGAACCTACGAGCAGTACGTC.

CDR3 in DNA: TGTGCCAGCAGTGAAGACCGGCTAGCGGGGGGGCCAGGGGAGCTGTTTTTT. Translating it yields CASSEDRLAGGPGELFF. The chain links TRBV2 to TRBJ2-2; 12 bases agree with TRBD2. Trimming cost V 1 base and J 8 bases; bases outside gene matches: 8. CDR1 SNHLY and CDR2 FYNNEI come from the germline V gene. The CDR3 is 17 amino acids.

V usage is TRBV28 and J usage is TRBJ2-7; D unclear. The ends were cut back, 5 bases at V and 1 base at J, with 6 bases in the middle. The CDR3 has 12 amino acids. CDR1 MDHEN and CDR2 SYDVKM come from the germline V gene. This CDR3 reads CASSPSSYEQYF. The DNA of the CDR3 is TGTGCCAGCAGTCCCAGTTCCTACGAGCAGTACTTC.

This chain connects TRBV27 to TRBJ1-5, with D possibly TRBD1 on 5 matching bases. This CDR3 has 16 amino acids. The germline V gene encodes CDR1 MNHEY and CDR2 SMNVEV (reference sequence). V lost 6 bases, J lost 4 bases, and 19 bases lay in between. The CDR3, as DNA: TGTGCCAGCAGAGGGGAGGGGTGGGGGATAAATCAGCCCCAGCATTTT. It specifies CASRGEGWGINQPQHF.

The rearrangement joins TRBV23-1 to TRBJ2-7, with a tentative D call TRBD1 (6 bases). TRBV23-1 falls under the ORF class, with uncertain function. The CDR3 length is 13 residues. V lost 8 bases to trimming and J lost 3 bases, with 14 bases between them. This chain's CDR3 is CASQTGHHYEQYV. CDR3 coding DNA: TGCGCCAGCCAAACGGGACACCACTACGAGCAGTACGTC.

This clone was observed a single time. The chain recombines TRBV18 with TRBJ2-7; 7 nucleotides match TRBD1. V lost 6 bases, J lost 5 bases, and 4 bases stayed unmatched. Per germline, CDR1 KGHSH and CDR2 LQKENI. The CDR3 extends over 12 amino acids. This chain's CDR3 is CASSGDSHEQYV. As DNA, the CDR3 is TGTGCCAGCTCGGGGGACAGCCACGAGCAGTACGTC.

This sequence joins TRBV15 and TRBJ1-3, with D uncertain. V was shortened by 5 bases and J by 0 bases, with 8 bases between the two germline ends. The CDR3 totals 14 residues. Germline loops: CDR1 LNHNV, CDR2 YYDKDF (reference sequence). CDR3 sequence reads: CATSHASSGNTIYF. In DNA, the CDR3 is TGTGCCACCAGCCACGCCAGCTCTGGAAACACCATATATTTT.

The chain combines TRBV27 with TRBJ2-3; TRBD2 agrees at 11 bases. CDR1 is MNHEY and CDR2 is SMNVEV in the germline V gene (reference sequence). Trimming cost V 5 bases and J 6 bases; bases outside gene matches: 7. The CDR3 length is 15 residues. The CDR3 DNA sequence: TGTGCCAGCAGTGTAGGACTAGCGGGTGGTGATACGCAGTATTTT. It yields the protein CASSVGLAGGDTQYF.